This TCR beta chain was documented in a study of CD8+ T cells in alopecia areata. About the study: Oral tofacitinib (5 to 10 mg twice daily) was administered to treated patients.

RNA was extracted and reverse transcribed into cDNA as the sequencing template. This table comes from immunoSEQ multiplex PCR, and its TCRdb copy is limited to in-frame clones, with some not included. Here the sample spans 220,000 or so clones, 50% to 65% being singletons. Study-wide points: Mouse data revealed clearer TCR sharing than patient data did, a gap possibly tied to HLA. Normal-skin resident alphabeta T cells also appear among scalp sample sequences.

After removal of 5 bases from V and 1 base from J, the junction contained 8 bases not matched to a gene. The CDR3 is made up of 16 amino acids. Germline loops: CDR1 SGHTA, CDR2 FQGNSA. Comment on this clone: What it binds is not known.

PBMCs provided sorted CD4+ and CD8+ T cells. This TCR came from a human donor with alopecia areata. The chain has TRBV7-2 and TRBJ2-7; 10 bases are a match to TRBD2. The sample consisted of CD4+ T cells sorted from blood, taken at week 0. The CDR3 protein is CASSQTGGLASYEQYF. The CDR3 bases are TGTGCCAGCAGCCAAACGGGGGGACTAGCGTCCTACGAGCAGTACTTC.